This TCR beta chain was documented in a study of T-cell reconstitution after alpha-beta-depleted transplantation in children. Unique molecular identifiers featured in how the TCRbeta library was prepared. From the PCR reads, TCRdb called clonotypes with MiXCR, one entry per CDR3 protein. The sample holds fewer than 1 million distinct CDR3 sequences, around 17% seen once. With respect to this clonotype: Its antigen is still unknown.

Study conclusions and caveats: It was reported that alpha-beta T cells came from several hundred expanded graft clones (about two months after transplant). It was newly produced T cells that mostly accounted for T-cell counts and diversity one year after transplant.

The CDR3 loop spans 14 amino acids. Germline V gives CDR1 SGHTA, CDR2 FQGNSA. V was clipped by 4 bases and J by 6 bases; unmatched bases: 4. The sample consisted of PBMCs, mostly from graft donor cells, taken 360 days after TCRalphabeta/CD19-depleted stem cell transplant. The genes are TRBV7-2 and TRBJ2-2, with 8 positions matching TRBD1. This clonotype was obtained from a male patient younger than 18 who had a stem cell transplant for acute lymphoblastic leukemia, so the T cells may come from the graft donor. The DNA of the CDR3 is TGTGCCAGCAGCTACGCGACAGGGGCCGGGGAGCTGTTTTTT. Its translation is CASSYATGAGELFF. The entire variable domain, with the rest obtained from reference TRBV7-2 and TRBJ2-2, is as follows: GAGVSQSPSNKVTEKGKDVELRCDPISGHTALYWYRQSLGQGLEFLIYFQGNSAPDKSGLPSDRFSAERTGGSVSTLTIQRTQQEDSAVYLCASSYATGAGELFFGEGSRLTVL.